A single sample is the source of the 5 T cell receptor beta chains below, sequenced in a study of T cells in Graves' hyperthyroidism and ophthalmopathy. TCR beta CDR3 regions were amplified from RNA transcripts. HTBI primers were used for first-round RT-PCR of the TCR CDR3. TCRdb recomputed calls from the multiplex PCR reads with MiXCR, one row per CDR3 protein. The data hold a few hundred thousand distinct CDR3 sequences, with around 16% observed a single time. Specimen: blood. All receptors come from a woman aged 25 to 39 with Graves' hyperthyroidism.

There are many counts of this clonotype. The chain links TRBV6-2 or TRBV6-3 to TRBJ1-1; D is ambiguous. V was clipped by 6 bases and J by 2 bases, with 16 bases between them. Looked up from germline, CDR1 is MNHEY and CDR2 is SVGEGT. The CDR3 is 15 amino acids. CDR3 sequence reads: CASSPNPGGNTEAFF. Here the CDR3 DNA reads TGTGCCAGCAGCCCTAACCCCGGTGGTAACACTGAAGCTTTCTTT.

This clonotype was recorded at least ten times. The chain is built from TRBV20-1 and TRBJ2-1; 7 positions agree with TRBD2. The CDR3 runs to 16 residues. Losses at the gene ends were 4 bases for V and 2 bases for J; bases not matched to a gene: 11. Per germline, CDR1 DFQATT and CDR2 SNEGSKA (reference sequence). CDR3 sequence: CSAKQAAAGAYNEQFF. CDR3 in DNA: TGCAGTGCTAAACAGGCCGCCGCGGGAGCCTACAATGAGCAGTTCTTC.

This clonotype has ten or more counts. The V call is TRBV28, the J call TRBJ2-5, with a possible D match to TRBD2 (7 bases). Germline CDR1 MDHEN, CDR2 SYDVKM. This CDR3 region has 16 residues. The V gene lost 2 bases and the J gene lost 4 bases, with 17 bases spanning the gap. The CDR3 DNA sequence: TGTGCCAGCAGTTTACCCCTGGGGGGGGCTGGAGAGACCCAGTACTTC. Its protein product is CASSLPLGGAGETQYF.

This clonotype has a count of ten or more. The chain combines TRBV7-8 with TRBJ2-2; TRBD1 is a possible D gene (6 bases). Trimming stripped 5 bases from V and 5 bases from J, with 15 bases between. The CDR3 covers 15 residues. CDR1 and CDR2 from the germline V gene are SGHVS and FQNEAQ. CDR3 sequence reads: CASSALQGWTGELFF. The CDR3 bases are TGTGCCAGCAGCGCCCTTCAGGGGTGGACCGGGGAGCTGTTTTTT.

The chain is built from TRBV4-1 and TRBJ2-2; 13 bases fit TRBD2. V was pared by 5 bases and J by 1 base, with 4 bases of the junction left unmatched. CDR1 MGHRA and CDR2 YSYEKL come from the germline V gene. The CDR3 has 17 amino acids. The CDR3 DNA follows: TGCGCCAGCAGCGGAAGACTAGCGGGAGGGAACACCGGGGAGCTGTTTTTT. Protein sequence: CASSGRLAGGNTGELFF.